This TCR beta chain derives from a study of human thymus T cells. Study results and caveats: Related research found strongly overlapping thymic repertoires in unrelated individuals. It looked as if thymic and blood repertoires used V and J genes in a biased way.

Resections that were taken during corrective heart surgery supplied the thymus tissue. It was healthy Finnish infants having corrective surgery for congenital heart defects who were the donors. For this clone: Antigen: not known.

Produced via immunoSEQ multiplex PCR; TCRdb's table is partial and in-frame only. Of fewer than 85,000 clones listed, roughly 94% were seen once; the top ten hold under 0.04%. Losses at the gene ends were 6 bases for V and 3 bases for J; bases not matched to a gene: 4. Per the germline V gene, CDR1 is SGHDN and CDR2 is FVKESK. CDR3 size: 13 residues. The sample comprised thymus tissue. This rearrangement joins TRBV14 to TRBJ2-5; 7 bases agree with TRBD2. The TCR comes from a girl under three years old with a congenital heart defect but otherwise immunologically healthy. The CDR3 loop reads CASRAGTKETQYF. CDR3 nucleotides: TGTGCCAGCAGGGCCGGGACTAAAGAGACCCAGTACTTC.